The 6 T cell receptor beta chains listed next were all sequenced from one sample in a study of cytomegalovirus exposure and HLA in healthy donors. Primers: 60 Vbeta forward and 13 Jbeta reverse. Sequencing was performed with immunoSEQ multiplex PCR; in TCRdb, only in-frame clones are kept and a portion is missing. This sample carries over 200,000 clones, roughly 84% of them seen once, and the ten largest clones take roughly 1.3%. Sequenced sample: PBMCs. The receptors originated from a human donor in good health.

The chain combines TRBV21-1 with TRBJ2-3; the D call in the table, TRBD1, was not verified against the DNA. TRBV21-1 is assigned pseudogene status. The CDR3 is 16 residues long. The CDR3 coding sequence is TGTGCCAGCAGCAAAGAGCGACAGGGGTACACAGATACGCAGTATTTT. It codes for CASSKERQGYTDTQYF.

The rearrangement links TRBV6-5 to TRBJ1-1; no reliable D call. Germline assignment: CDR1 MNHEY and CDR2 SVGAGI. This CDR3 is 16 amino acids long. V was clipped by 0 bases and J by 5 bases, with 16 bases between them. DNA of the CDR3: TGTGCCAGCAGTTACTCACAAGGAATGACGGGTACTGAAGCTTTCTTT. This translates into CASSYSQGMTGTEAFF.

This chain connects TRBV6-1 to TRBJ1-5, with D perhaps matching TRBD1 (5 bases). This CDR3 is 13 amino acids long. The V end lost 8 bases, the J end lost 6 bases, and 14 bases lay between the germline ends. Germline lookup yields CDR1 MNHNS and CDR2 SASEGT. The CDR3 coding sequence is TGTGCCAGCTATGGGTGGCAGGGTCAGCCCCAGCATTTT. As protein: CASYGWQGQPQHF.

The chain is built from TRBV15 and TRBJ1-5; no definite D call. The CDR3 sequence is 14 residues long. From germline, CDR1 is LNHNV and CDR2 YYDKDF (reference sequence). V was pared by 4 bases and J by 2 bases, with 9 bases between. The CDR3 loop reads CATSNSVGNQPQHF. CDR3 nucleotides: TGTGCCACCAGCAATTCAGTGGGCAATCAGCCCCAGCATTTT.

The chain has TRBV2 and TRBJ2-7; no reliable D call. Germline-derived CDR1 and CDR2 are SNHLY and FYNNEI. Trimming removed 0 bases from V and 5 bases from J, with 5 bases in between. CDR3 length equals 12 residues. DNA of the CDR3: TGTGCCAGCAGTGAAGCGAGGCACGAGCAGTACTTC. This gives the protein CASSEARHEQYF.

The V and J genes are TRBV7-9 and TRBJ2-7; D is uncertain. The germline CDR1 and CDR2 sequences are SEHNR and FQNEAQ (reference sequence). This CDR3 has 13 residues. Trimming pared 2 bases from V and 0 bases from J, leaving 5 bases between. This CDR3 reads CASSLHNSYEQYF. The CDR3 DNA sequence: TGTGCCAGCAGCTTACACAACTCCTACGAGCAGTACTTC. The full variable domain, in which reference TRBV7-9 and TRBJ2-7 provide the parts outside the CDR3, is DTGVSQNPRHKITKRGQNVTFRCDPISEHNRLYWYRQTLGQGPEFLTYFQNEAQLEKSRLLSDRFSAERPKGSFSTLEIQRTEQGDSAMYLCASSLHNSYEQYFGPGTRLTVT.